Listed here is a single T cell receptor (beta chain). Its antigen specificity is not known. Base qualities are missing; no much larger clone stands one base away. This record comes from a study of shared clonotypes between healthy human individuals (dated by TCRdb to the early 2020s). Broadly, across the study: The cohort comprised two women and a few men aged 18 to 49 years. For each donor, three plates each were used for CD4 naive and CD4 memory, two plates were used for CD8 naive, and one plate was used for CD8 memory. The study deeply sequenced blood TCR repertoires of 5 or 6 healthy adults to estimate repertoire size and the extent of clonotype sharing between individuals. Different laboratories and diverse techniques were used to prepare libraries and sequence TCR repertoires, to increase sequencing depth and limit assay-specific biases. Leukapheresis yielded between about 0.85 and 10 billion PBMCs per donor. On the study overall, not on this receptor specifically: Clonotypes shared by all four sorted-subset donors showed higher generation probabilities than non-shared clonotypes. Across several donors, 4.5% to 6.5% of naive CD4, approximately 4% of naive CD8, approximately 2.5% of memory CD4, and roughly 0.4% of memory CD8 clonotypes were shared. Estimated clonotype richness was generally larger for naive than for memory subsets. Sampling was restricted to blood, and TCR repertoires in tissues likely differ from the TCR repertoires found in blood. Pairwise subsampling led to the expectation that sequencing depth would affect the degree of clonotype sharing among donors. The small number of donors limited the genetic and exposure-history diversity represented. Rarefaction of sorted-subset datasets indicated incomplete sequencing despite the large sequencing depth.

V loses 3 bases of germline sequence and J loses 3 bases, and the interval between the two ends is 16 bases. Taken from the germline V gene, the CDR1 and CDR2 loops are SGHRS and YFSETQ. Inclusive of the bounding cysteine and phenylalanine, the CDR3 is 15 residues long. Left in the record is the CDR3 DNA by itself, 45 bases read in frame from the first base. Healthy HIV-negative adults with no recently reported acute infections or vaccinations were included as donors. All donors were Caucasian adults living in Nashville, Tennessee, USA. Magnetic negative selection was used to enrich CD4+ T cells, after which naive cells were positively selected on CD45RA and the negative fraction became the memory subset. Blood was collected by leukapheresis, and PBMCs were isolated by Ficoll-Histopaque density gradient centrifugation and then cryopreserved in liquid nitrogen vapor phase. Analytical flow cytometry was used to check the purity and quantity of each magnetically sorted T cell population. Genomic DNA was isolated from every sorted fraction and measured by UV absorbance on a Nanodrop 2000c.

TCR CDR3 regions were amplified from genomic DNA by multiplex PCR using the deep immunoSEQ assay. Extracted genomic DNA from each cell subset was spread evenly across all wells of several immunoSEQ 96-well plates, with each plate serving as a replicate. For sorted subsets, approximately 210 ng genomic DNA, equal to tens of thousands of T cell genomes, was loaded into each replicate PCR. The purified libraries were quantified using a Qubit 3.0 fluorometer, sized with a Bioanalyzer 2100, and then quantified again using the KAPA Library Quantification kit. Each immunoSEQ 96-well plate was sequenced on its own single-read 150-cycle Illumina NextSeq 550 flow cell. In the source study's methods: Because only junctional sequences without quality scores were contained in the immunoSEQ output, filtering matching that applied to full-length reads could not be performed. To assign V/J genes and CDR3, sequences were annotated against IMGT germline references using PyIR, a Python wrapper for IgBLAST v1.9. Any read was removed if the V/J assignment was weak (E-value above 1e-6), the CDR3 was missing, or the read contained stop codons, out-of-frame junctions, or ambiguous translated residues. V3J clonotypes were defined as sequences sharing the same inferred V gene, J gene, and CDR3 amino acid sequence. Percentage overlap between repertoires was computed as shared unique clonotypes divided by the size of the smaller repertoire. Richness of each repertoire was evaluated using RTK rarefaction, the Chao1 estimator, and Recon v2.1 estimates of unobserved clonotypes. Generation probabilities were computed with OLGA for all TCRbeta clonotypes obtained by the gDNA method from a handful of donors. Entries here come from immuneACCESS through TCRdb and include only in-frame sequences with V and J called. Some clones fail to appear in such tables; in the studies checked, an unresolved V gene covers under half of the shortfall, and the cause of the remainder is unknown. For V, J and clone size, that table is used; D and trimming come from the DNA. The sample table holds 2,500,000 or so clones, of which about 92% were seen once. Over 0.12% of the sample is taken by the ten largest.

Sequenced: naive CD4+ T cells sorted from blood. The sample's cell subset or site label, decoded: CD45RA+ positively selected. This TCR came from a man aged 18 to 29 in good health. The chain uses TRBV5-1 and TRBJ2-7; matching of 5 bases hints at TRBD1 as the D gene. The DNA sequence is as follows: TGCGCCAGCAGCTATGGACACCAAGTTAACTACGAGCAGTACTTC. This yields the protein CASSYGHQVNYEQYF.